These T cell receptor beta chains were read from a single sample in a study of blood T cell repertoires in COVID-19. The method was immunoSEQ multiplex PCR; TCRdb's version includes in-frame clones alone and lacks a portion of them. The table records over 100,000 clones, roughly 85% of them present only once. The sequencing sample was made of peripheral blood. These receptor sequences come from a man aged 40-55 years with acute or convalescent COVID-19. Each CDR3 is given with its conserved first and last residue. The D gene is left open where the match is weak. Expanded clones get a size class; other rows say once, few or many, or leave the size out.

CDR3aa	CDR3nt	d_gene	abundance	v_gene	j_gene
CASSTLNTEAFF	TGTGCCAGCAGCACTCTGAACACTGAAGCTTTCTTT	NA	NA	TRBV6-5	TRBJ1-1
CASSLRGGRTEAFF	TGTGCCAGCAGCTTACGGGGGGGAAGGACTGAAGCTTTCTTT	NA	once	TRBV7-2	TRBJ1-1
CASSLASGGSTDTQYF	TGCGCCAGCAGCTTGGCCAGCGGGGGAAGTACAGATACGCAGTATTTT	TRBD2	NA	TRBV5-1	TRBJ2-3
CASSQDTGPLYEQYF	TGCGCCAGCAGCCAAGATACAGGCCCCCTCTACGAGCAGTACTTC	NA	NA	TRBV4-3	TRBJ2-7
CASSAVQGPGNTIYF	TGTGCCAGCAGTGCGGTCCAGGGCCCTGGAAACACCATATATTTT	NA	NA	TRBV2	TRBJ1-3
CASSFVGTTEAFF	TGTGCCAGCAGTTTTGTCGGTACCACTGAAGCTTTCTTT	NA	NA	TRBV27	TRBJ1-1
CASSGHQRGSYGYTF	TGTGCCAGCAGTGGACACCAGCGGGGGTCATATGGCTACACCTTC	NA	NA	TRBV25-1	TRBJ1-2
CASSQAALEGTNYGYTF	TGCGCCAGCAGCCAAGCCGCCTTGGAGGGAACTAACTATGGCTACACCTTC	NA	NA	TRBV4-3	TRBJ1-2
CASSPTLNQPQHF	TGCGCCAGCAGCCCTACTTTAAATCAGCCCCAGCATTTT	NA	few	TRBV4-1	TRBJ1-5
CSASSSLNEQFF	TGCAGTGCTAGTTCCAGTCTCAATGAGCAGTTCTTC	NA	NA	TRBV20-1	TRBJ2-1
CASSSRGQPQHF	TGTGCCAGCAGCTCCAGGGGGCAGCCCCAGCATTTT	TRBD1	NA	TRBV5-8	TRBJ1-5
CASSQVRANYGYTF	TGCGCCAGCAGCCAAGTTCGGGCTAACTATGGCTACACCTTC	NA	NA	TRBV4-1	TRBJ1-2
CSGRGGLASNEQFF	TGCAGCGGCCGAGGGGGACTAGCGTCCAATGAGCAGTTCTTC	TRBD2	few	TRBV29-1	TRBJ2-1
CASSRDRVSNTEAFF	TGTGCCAGCAGTAGGGACAGGGTATCGAACACTGAAGCTTTCTTT	TRBD1	NA	TRBV25-1	TRBJ1-1
CASSLAGTGELFF	TGCGCCAGCAGCTTGGCGGGCACCGGGGAGCTGTTTTTT	NA	few	TRBV5-1	TRBJ2-2
CAISDGTGGLGYGYTF	TGTGCCATCAGTGACGGGACAGGGGGCCTCGGCTATGGCTACACCTTC	TRBD1	NA	TRBV10-3	TRBJ1-2
CASSDTIGTGLEQYF	TGTGCCAGCAGTGACACCATAGGGACAGGGCTCGAGCAGTACTTC	TRBD1	NA	TRBV6-1	TRBJ2-7
CASSPTGQNYGYTF	TGTGCCAGCAGCCCGACGGGACAGAACTATGGCTACACCTTC	TRBD1	NA	TRBV5-6	TRBJ1-2
CASSLVEGTGELFF	TGCGCCAGCAGCTTGGTAGAGGGCACCGGGGAGCTGTTTTTT	NA	NA	TRBV5-1	TRBJ2-2
CASSETGELFF	TGTGCCAGCAGCGAGACCGGGGAGCTGTTTTTT	NA	NA	TRBV11-3	TRBJ2-2
CASSDGQGSHQPQHF	TGCGCCAGCAGTGATGGGCAGGGGTCCCATCAGCCCCAGCATTTT	NA	NA	TRBV10-1	TRBJ1-5
CASSSPDGFGYTF	TGTGCCAGCAGCTCCCCCGATGGCTTTGGCTACACCTTC	NA	NA	TRBV7-2	TRBJ1-2
CASSAPGQEAFF	TGTGCCAGCAGCGCCCCGGGACAGGAAGCTTTCTTT	TRBD1	NA	TRBV11-2	TRBJ1-1
CASSTRQGWEQQYF	TGTGCCAGCAGCACCCGACAGGGGTGGGAACAGCAGTACTTC	TRBD1	once	TRBV9	TRBJ2-7
CSASWSSRGYEQYF	TGCAGTGCTAGTTGGTCTAGCCGGGGTTACGAGCAGTACTTC	NA	few	TRBV20-1	TRBJ2-7
CASSLKGQRSYEQYF	TGCGCCAGCAGCTTGAAGGGACAGAGGTCCTACGAGCAGTACTTC	TRBD1	NA	TRBV5-1	TRBJ2-7
CASSQDLLQPQHF	TGTGCCAGCAGCCAAGACCTGTTACAGCCCCAGCATTTT	NA	NA	TRBV4-2	TRBJ1-5
CASSEEVSGASYNEQFF	TGTGCCAGCAGTGAAGAGGTTAGCGGGGCCTCCTACAATGAGCAGTTCTTC	TRBD2	NA	TRBV2	TRBJ2-1
CASSQDVAGEQYF	TGTGCCAGCAGCCAAGATGTGGCCGGGGAGCAGTACTTC	NA	NA	TRBV3-1/TRBV3-2	TRBJ2-7